Presented here are 10 T cell receptor beta chains from one specimen sequenced in a study of shared clonotypes between healthy human individuals. This table comes from immunoSEQ multiplex PCR, and its TCRdb copy is limited to in-frame clones, with some not included. This table holds hundreds of thousands of clones, around 78% found once. Source material: memory CD4+ T cells sorted from blood. The sample's subset: CD45RA-negative fraction. The receptors come from a woman in her 30s in good health.

The chain is built from TRBV4-1 and TRBJ2-5, with 9 bases fitting TRBD2. Trimming took 0 bases from V and 10 from J; bases not matched to a gene: 12. The CDR3 has 16 amino acids. The germline V gene encodes CDR1 MGHRA and CDR2 YSYEKL. CDR3 residues: CASSQETSGYQGIQYF. CDR3 nucleotides: TGCGCCAGCAGCCAAGAGACTAGCGGCTACCAAGGGATCCAGTACTTC.

V usage is TRBV10-3 and J usage is TRBJ2-1; maybe TRBD2 (6 bases). CDR1 is ENHRY and CDR2 is SYGVKD in the germline V gene. V lost 9 bases and J 1 base, leaving 7 bases between the germline ends. The CDR3 runs 12 residues. CDR3 protein: CAMEGSYNEQFF. The CDR3 DNA follows: TGTGCCATGGAGGGGTCCTACAATGAGCAGTTCTTC.

V and J are TRBV27 and TRBJ1-2; the D is unclear. The germline V gene has CDR1 MNHEY and CDR2 SMNVEV (reference sequence). The CDR3 sequence is 15 residues long. V was trimmed by 7 bases and J by 2 bases, leaving 17 bases between them. CDR3: CASTAKPGVNYGYTF. The CDR3 DNA follows: TGTGCCAGCACCGCTAAACCCGGCGTGAACTATGGCTACACCTTC.

The chain employs TRBV7-2 and TRBJ2-5; tentatively, D is TRBD2 (6 bases). The DNA end is more similar to TRBJ2-7, so the J call may be wrong. This CDR3 has 13 amino acids. In germline, CDR1 is SGHTA, CDR2 FQGNSA. DNA of the CDR3: TGTGCCAGCAGCTTAGGGGCGGGGTACGAGCAGTACTTC. It encodes CASSLGAGYEQYF.

This clone was counted a few times. The chain recombines TRBV12-2 with TRBJ2-3; the D segment call TRBD2 is taken from the table without a DNA check. TRBV12-2 is a pseudogene locus. The CDR3 is 17 amino acids. CDR3 sequence reads: CASRLITSGLKADTQYF. Written as DNA, the CDR3 is TGTGCAAGTCGCTTAATAACTAGCGGCTTAAAGGCAGATACGCAGTATTTT.

The V gene is TRBV5-1, the J gene TRBJ2-1; maybe TRBD2 (5 bases). The length of the CDR3 is 17 residues. Trimming cost V 5 bases and J 8 bases, with 26 bases left between them. The germline gives CDR1 SGHRS, CDR2 YFSETQ. CDR3 sequence reads: CASRSSPKKPAYYEQFF. Written as DNA, the CDR3 is TGCGCCAGCAGGTCTAGCCCTAAAAAGCCCGCGTACTATGAGCAGTTCTTC. Full variable domain (outside the CDR3, taken from reference TRBV5-1 and TRBJ2-1): KAGVTQTPRYLIKTRGQQVTLSCSPISGHRSVSWYQQTPGQGLQFLFEYFSETQRNKGNFPGRFSGRQFSNSRSEMNVSTLELGDSALYLCASRSSPKKPAYYEQFFGPGTRLTVL.

The chain combines TRBV7-9 with TRBJ2-3, with D perhaps matching TRBD2 (6 bases). The CDR3 consists of 13 residues. Trimming removed 11 bases at V and 0 bases at J, with 12 bases between. Looked up from germline, CDR1 is SEHNR and CDR2 is FQNEAQ (reference sequence). CDR3 DNA: TGTGCCGGCGGGGCGGGAAGCACAGATACGCAGTATTTT. Its translation: CAGGAGSTDTQYF.

The rearrangement uses TRBV5-1 and TRBJ2-7; 9 bases map to TRBD1. CDR1 SGHRS and CDR2 YFSETQ come from the germline V gene. J gave up 5 bases and V 1 base, and 7 bases lay outside the gene matches. The CDR3 loop spans 15 amino acids. Here the CDR3 reads CASSLTGGLSDEQYF. Written as DNA, the CDR3 is TGCGCCAGCAGCTTGACAGGGGGCTTGTCGGACGAGCAGTACTTC.

The gene calls are TRBV2 and TRBJ2-4, with D possibly being TRBD1 or TRBD2 (5 bases each). This CDR3 spans 13 amino acids. CDR1 is SNHLY and CDR2 is FYNNEI in the germline V gene. Trimming shortened V by 8 bases and J by 10 bases, and 18 bases separated the two germline ends. The CDR3 DNA reads as TGTGCCAGCCAATCCCTCCTTGGGGGAATTCAGTACTTC. Its protein product is CASQSLLGGIQYF.

V usage is TRBV29-1 and J usage is TRBJ1-3, with no clear D. The germline V gene encodes CDR1 SQVTM and CDR2 ANQGSEA. V shed 1 base and J shed 2 bases, with 6 bases lying between them. The CDR3 runs 13 residues. The CDR3 here is CSVEVSAGNTIYF. Written as DNA, the CDR3 is TGCAGCGTTGAAGTCTCTGCTGGAAACACCATATATTTT.